This TCR beta chain was obtained from a study of cytomegalovirus exposure and HLA in healthy donors. Study results and caveats: In the roughly 120 validation repertoires, a later analysis found that first-cohort TCR clusters tended to co-occur.

Only in-frame clones appear in the TCRdb table, and some are missing; sequencing was by immunoSEQ multiplex PCR. This sample has over 85,000 clones, with about 94% found just once. Regarding this clone: What it binds is unknown.

V lost 7 bases to trimming and J lost 0 bases, with 20 bases between them. Per the germline V gene, CDR1 is MNHEY and CDR2 is SMNVEV (reference sequence). The CDR3 runs to 17 residues. V gene TRBV27 combines with J gene TRBJ2-3; D might be TRBD2 (6 bases). This receptor was taken from a woman aged 18 to 35 in good health and CMV-seronegative. The sample was PBMCs. CDR3 protein: CASKSWSLASSTDTQYF. In DNA form, the CDR3 reads TGTGCCAGCAAATCCTGGAGTCTAGCGTCTAGCACAGATACGCAGTATTTT.